The clone carrying this TCR beta chain has a handful of counts. These data belong to a study of regulatory T cells in long-lasting Graves disease. The time point: newly diagnosed GD, antithyroid drugs for less than 3 months. The TCR library was prepared using RNA isolated from PBMCs. According to the study, TCR beta libraries were built with iRepertoire HTBI primers and CDR3-region Arm-PCR. TCRdb reprocessed the multiplex PCR reads with MiXCR, giving one entry per CDR3 protein. Of under 300,000 distinct CDR3 sequences detected, about 17% appear once; the ten largest clones hold around 21%. The origin of this receptor is a female donor with Graves disease. The material sequenced was peripheral blood mononuclear cells (PBMCs), taken at new diagnosis, from a patient treated with antithyroid drugs.

The CDR3 coding sequence is TGTGCCATCAGCGCGAGCGGGAGTGACACCGGGGAGCTGTTTTTT. This gives the protein CAISASGSDTGELFF. The chain uses TRBV10-3 and TRBJ2-2, with TRBD2 matching 8 bases. Germline values: CDR1 ENHRY, CDR2 SYGVKD. The CDR3 length is 15 residues. V trimming: 6 bases; J trimming: 3 bases; junction bases outside the gene matches: 6.